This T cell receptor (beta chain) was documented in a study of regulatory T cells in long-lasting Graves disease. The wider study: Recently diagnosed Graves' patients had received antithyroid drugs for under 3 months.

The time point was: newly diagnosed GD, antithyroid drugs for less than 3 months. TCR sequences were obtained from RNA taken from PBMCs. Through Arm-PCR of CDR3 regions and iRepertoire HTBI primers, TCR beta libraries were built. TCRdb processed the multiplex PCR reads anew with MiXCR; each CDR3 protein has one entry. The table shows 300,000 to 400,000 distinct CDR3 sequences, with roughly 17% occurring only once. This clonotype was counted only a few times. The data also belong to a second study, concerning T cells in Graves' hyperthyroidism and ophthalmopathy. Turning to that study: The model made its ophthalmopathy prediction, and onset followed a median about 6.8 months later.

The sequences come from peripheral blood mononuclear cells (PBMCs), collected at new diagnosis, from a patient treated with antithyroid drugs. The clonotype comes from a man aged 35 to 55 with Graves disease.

The CDR3 nucleotides read TGTGCCAGCAGCTTAGTTGGCTGGGGGGAGACCCAGTACTTC. This codes for CASSLVGWGETQYF. The rearrangement links TRBV7-9 to TRBJ2-5; D tentatively fits TRBD1 or TRBD2 (5 bases each). The CDR3 is 14 amino acids. Per the germline V gene, CDR1 is SEHNR and CDR2 is FQNEAQ (reference sequence). The ends were cut back, 1 base at V and 5 bases at J, with 11 bases in the middle. The variable domain in full, completed from reference TRBV7-9 and TRBJ2-5, reads DTGVSQNPRHKITKRGQNVTFRCDPISEHNRLYWYRQTLGQGPEFLTYFQNEAQLEKSRLLSDRFSAERPKGSFSTLEIQRTEQGDSAMYLCASSLVGWGETQYFGPGTRLLVL.